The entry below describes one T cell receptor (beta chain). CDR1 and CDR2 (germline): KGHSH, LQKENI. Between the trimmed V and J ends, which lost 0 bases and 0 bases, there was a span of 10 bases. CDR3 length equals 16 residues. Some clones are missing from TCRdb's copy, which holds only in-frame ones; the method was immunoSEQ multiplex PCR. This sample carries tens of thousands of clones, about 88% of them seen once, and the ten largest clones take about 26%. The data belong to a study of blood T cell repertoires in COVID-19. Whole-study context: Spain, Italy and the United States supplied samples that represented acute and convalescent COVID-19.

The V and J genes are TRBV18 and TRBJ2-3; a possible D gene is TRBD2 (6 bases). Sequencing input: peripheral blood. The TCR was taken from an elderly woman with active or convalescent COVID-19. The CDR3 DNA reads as TGTGCCAGCTCACCACCGGCGACTAGAAGCACAGATACGCAGTATTTT. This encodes CASSPPATRSTDTQYF.